The 12 T cell receptor beta chains in this list originate from one sample, sequenced in a study of blood T cell repertoires in COVID-19. Produced via immunoSEQ multiplex PCR; TCRdb's table is partial and in-frame only. The sample shows 35,000 to 45,000 clones, 87% of them seen only once. The material sequenced was peripheral blood. These receptors came from a man aged 60 to 69 with acute or convalescent COVID-19.

The rearrangement joins TRBV5-1 to TRBJ1-1; a weak D match, TRBD1 (5 bases). V was clipped by 0 bases and J by 3 bases, with 15 bases between them. CDR1 and CDR2 from the germline V gene are SGHRS and YFSETQ. The CDR3 loop spans 16 amino acids. The CDR3 DNA reads as TGCGCCAGCAGCTTGGGACCGTCGGGAGGGGACACTGAAGCTTTCTTT. Protein product: CASSLGPSGGDTEAFF.

The chain recombines TRBV5-1 with TRBJ2-7, with 9 bases identical to TRBD1. The germline gives CDR1 SGHRS, CDR2 YFSETQ. The CDR3 is made up of 15 amino acids. The V gene end was trimmed by 2 bases and the J gene end by 7 bases; junction bases not matched to a gene: 10. Written as DNA, the CDR3 is TGCGCCAGCAGCTTAGAGGGACAGGGTCTCGGAGAGCAGTACTTC. It yields the protein CASSLEGQGLGEQYF.

The rearrangement links TRBV27 to TRBJ1-1, with TRBD1 as a possible D gene (6 bases). V lost 5 bases to trimming and J lost 1 base, with 14 bases between them. The CDR3 totals 15 residues. Per the germline V gene, CDR1 is MNHEY and CDR2 is SMNVEV (reference sequence). In nucleotides, the CDR3 is TGTGCCAGCAGTCCCGACAGGTTCGCGAACACTGAAGCTTTCTTT. Protein sequence: CASSPDRFANTEAFF.

The chain carries TRBV5-4 and TRBJ2-3, with a possible D match to TRBD2 (6 bases). V was shortened by 5 bases and J by 0 bases, with 13 bases between the two germline ends. CDR3 length equals 15 residues. CDR1 and CDR2 from the germline V gene are SGHNT and YYREEE (reference sequence). Here the CDR3 DNA reads TGTGCCAGCAGACGTAGCGGTCCTAGCACAGATACGCAGTATTTT. Protein product: CASRRSGPSTDTQYF.

This clone showed up just once. The rearrangement uses TRBV24-1 and TRBJ2-1; a weak D match, TRBD1 (7 bases). The germline V and J ends were trimmed by 3 bases and 8 bases, with 22 bases remaining between them. The germline gives CDR1 KGHDR, CDR2 SFDVKD. The CDR3 covers 17 residues. This chain's CDR3 is CATSDRAGGGAIDEQFF. The CDR3 DNA reads TGTGCCACCAGTGATCGAGCAGGGGGAGGTGCCATCGATGAGCAGTTCTTC.

This chain uses TRBV20-1 with TRBJ2-7, with D perhaps matching TRBD2 (6 bases). Per germline, CDR1 DFQATT and CDR2 SNEGSKA (reference sequence). The CDR3 runs 11 residues. V lost 3 bases, J lost 6 bases, and 9 bases lay in between. The chain's CDR3 is CSASGGVEQYF. CDR3 nucleotide sequence: TGCAGTGCTAGCGGAGGGGTCGAGCAGTACTTC.

The chain couples TRBV7-9 to TRBJ2-3; 8 positions match TRBD2. Per germline, CDR1 SEHNR and CDR2 FQNEAQ (reference sequence). The J segment lost 6 bases and the V segment lost 5 bases, leaving 1 base of the junction unmatched. This CDR3 has 12 amino acids. CDR3 coding DNA: TGTGCCAGCAGCCCGGGGGGGGATACGCAGTATTTT. This translates into CASSPGGDTQYF.

The chain links TRBV9 to TRBJ1-2, with a tentative D call TRBD1 (5 bases). The CDR3 extends over 15 amino acids. V lost 3 bases, J lost 2 bases, and 14 bases lay in between. From germline, CDR1 is SGDLS and CDR2 YYNGEE. CDR3 DNA: TGTGCCAGCAGCGCGGGGACTTTAGGAAACTATGGCTACACCTTC. Amino acid sequence: CASSAGTLGNYGYTF.

This clone was recorded only once. This chain links TRBV18 with TRBJ2-3; 8 bases match TRBD1. Germline assignment: CDR1 KGHSH and CDR2 LQKENI. CDR3 length: 15 amino acids. V gave up 3 bases and J gave up 4 bases; unmatched junction bases: 6. The CDR3, as DNA: TGTGCCAGCTCACCTCCCAGGGGGCAGGCAGATACGCAGTATTTT. It specifies CASSPPRGQADTQYF.

The gene calls are TRBV5-4 and TRBJ1-2; 9 bases are shared with TRBD1. Germline V gene sequence: CDR1 SGHNT, CDR2 YYREEE (reference sequence). J gave up 9 bases and V 6 bases, and 18 bases lay outside the gene matches. CDR3 length equals 16 residues. DNA of the CDR3: TGTGCCAGCACCCAATCCGGGACAGGGTCTTTTTCAAGCTACACCTTC. Protein sequence: CASTQSGTGSFSSYTF.

The chain employs TRBV27 and TRBJ2-1, with TRBD2 identical over 9 bases. J was trimmed by 1 base and V by 4 bases; bases with no gene match: 5. This CDR3 comprises 16 residues. Germline CDR1 reads MNHEY; CDR2 reads SMNVEV (reference sequence). DNA for the CDR3: TGTGCCAGCAGTTCGGGACTAGCTCGGTCCTACAATGAGCAGTTCTTC. It specifies CASSSGLARSYNEQFF.

The chain combines TRBV6-6 with TRBJ2-1; a weak D match, TRBD1 (5 bases). CDR1 is MNHNY, CDR2 SVGAGI, per germline (reference sequence). The V gene lost 2 bases and the J gene lost 5 bases, with 10 bases spanning the gap. The CDR3 has 14 amino acids. CDR3 sequence reads: CASSYGALDNEQFF. The CDR3, as DNA: TGTGCCAGCAGTTACGGGGCCCTCGACAATGAGCAGTTCTTC.